Each of the 18 T cell receptor beta chains below was sequenced from the same sample in a study of blood T cell repertoires in COVID-19. Sequencing used immunoSEQ multiplex PCR; TCRdb keeps in-frame clones, though not all of them. There are 350,000 or so clones in the sample; around nine tenths occur only once, and approximately 1% lies in the top ten. The sample was PBMCs or T cells enriched from blood (not recorded which). The origin of the receptors is a woman aged 25 to 39 who had been exposed to COVID-19.

The rearrangement joins TRBV5-1 to TRBJ2-5; 9 bases are shared with TRBD2. CDR3 size: 15 residues. V was clipped by 4 bases and J by 4 bases; unmatched bases: 8. The germline V gene has CDR1 SGHRS and CDR2 YFSETQ. CDR3 DNA sequence: TGCGCCAGCAGCACCTTAGCGGGAGAGGGAGAGACCCAGTACTTC. It encodes CASSTLAGEGETQYF. Supplemented by reference TRBV5-1 and TRBJ2-5, the full variable domain reads KAGVTQTPRYLIKTRGQQVTLSCSPISGHRSVSWYQQTPGQGLQFLFEYFSETQRNKGNFPGRFSGRQFSNSRSEMNVSTLELGDSALYLCASSTLAGEGETQYFGPGTRLLVL.

The rearrangement uses TRBV23-1 and TRBJ2-7; 11 bases align to TRBD1. TRBV23-1 is reported as an ORF; its role is uncertain. Trimming cost V 6 bases and J 4 bases; bases outside gene matches: 20. The CDR3 is 19 residues long. CDR3 residues: CASSPPAYGAGTGGYEQYF. In DNA, the CDR3 is TGCGCCAGCAGCCCCCCGGCCTATGGAGCCGGGACAGGGGGGTACGAGCAGTACTTC.

V and J are TRBV7-9 and TRBJ2-1, with TRBD2 matching 8 bases. Germline CDR1 is SEHNR and CDR2 is FQNEAQ (reference sequence). The trim removed 4 bases at V and 9 bases at J, leaving 11 bases unmatched. The CDR3 length is 15 residues. This chain's CDR3 is CASSSPGLVLSEQFF. CDR3 nucleotide sequence: TGTGCCAGCAGCTCGCCGGGACTAGTACTCAGTGAGCAGTTCTTC. Based on the CDR3 plus reference TRBV7-9 and TRBJ2-1, the full variable domain is DTGVSQNPRHKITKRGQNVTFRCDPISEHNRLYWYRQTLGQGPEFLTYFQNEAQLEKSRLLSDRFSAERPKGSFSTLEIQRTEQGDSAMYLCASSSPGLVLSEQFFGPGTRLTVL.

This chain connects TRBV11-3 to TRBJ2-4; D may be TRBD1 (6 bases). Germline V gene lookup returns CDR1 SGHNT and CDR2 YENEEA. The CDR3 extends over 16 amino acids. The V end was cut by 2 bases, the J end by 0 bases, with 11 bases between. As DNA, the CDR3 is TGTGCCAGCAGCTTAAGGGGGTCGGGAGCCAAAAACATTCAGTACTTC. This gives the protein CASSLRGSGAKNIQYF.

This clone was seen a few times. The rearrangement joins TRBV6-5 to TRBJ2-6; D gene unclear. The length of the CDR3 is 16 residues. Trimming cost V 4 bases and J 1 base, with 11 bases left between them. Per the germline V gene, CDR1 is MNHEY and CDR2 is SVGAGI. The DNA for the CDR3 is TGTGCCAGCAGTTTCACTCCGGGTTCTGGGGCCAACGTCCTGACTTTC. Residues: CASSFTPGSGANVLTF.

This clone is a singleton in its sample. This sequence joins TRBV7-9 and TRBJ2-7; the D gene is possibly TRBD1 (6 bases). Trimming cost V 2 bases and J 4 bases, with 15 bases left between them. Germline V gene data show CDR1 as SEHNR and CDR2 as FQNEAQ (reference sequence). There are 15 residues in the CDR3. The CDR3, as DNA: TGTGCCAGCAGCTTACTACAGGGTGTAGGGTACGAGCAGTACTTC. Residues: CASSLLQGVGYEQYF. The variable domain in full, with the rest retrieved from reference TRBV7-9 and TRBJ2-7, is DTGVSQNPRHKITKRGQNVTFRCDPISEHNRLYWYRQTLGQGPEFLTYFQNEAQLEKSRLLSDRFSAERPKGSFSTLEIQRTEQGDSAMYLCASSLLQGVGYEQYFGPGTRLTVT.

The chain combines TRBV12-3 or TRBV12-4 with TRBJ1-2; 9 nucleotides match TRBD1. V shed 7 bases and J 10 bases; nucleotides not matched to a gene: 10. The CDR3 covers 13 residues. In nucleotides, the CDR3 is TGTGCCAGCACTGACAACAGGGGGCGAGACTACACCTTC. Protein sequence: CASTDNRGRDYTF.

This clone has more than one count but fewer than ten. V gene TRBV5-4 combines with J gene TRBJ2-7, with D maybe TRBD2 (5 bases). From germline, CDR1 is SGHNT and CDR2 YYREEE (reference sequence). V shed 2 bases and J shed 4 bases, with 13 bases lying between them. CDR3 size: 14 residues. This CDR3 is CASSLSLDEYEQYF. The CDR3 DNA sequence: TGTGCCAGCAGCTTATCACTAGACGAATACGAGCAGTACTTC.

The V call is TRBV7-3, the J call TRBJ2-1, with 9 nucleotides matching TRBD2. V gave up 5 bases and J gave up 3 bases; unmatched junction bases: 5. Germline V gene sequence: CDR1 SGHTA, CDR2 FQGTGA. The CDR3 extends over 15 amino acids. The DNA for the CDR3 is TGTGCCAGCAGCCCGACTAGCGGAAACTACAATGAGCAGTTCTTC. Encoded protein: CASSPTSGNYNEQFF.

The chain joins TRBV15 to TRBJ1-4, with D maybe TRBD1 (5 bases). Trimming took off 0 bases at V and 8 bases at J, with 13 bases between the two ends. Per germline, CDR1 LNHNV and CDR2 YYDKDF (reference sequence). The CDR3 runs to 15 residues. Here the CDR3 reads CATSRDAGLGEKLFF. The DNA of the CDR3 is TGTGCCACCAGCAGAGACGCGGGGCTGGGGGAAAAACTGTTTTTT.

The J gene is TRBJ2-1, the V gene TRBV5-1, with 7 bases identical to TRBD2. The CDR3 extends over 14 amino acids. V was pared by 5 bases and J by 7 bases, with 9 bases of the junction left unmatched. CDR1 is SGHRS and CDR2 is YFSETQ in the germline V gene. The CDR3 bases are TGCGCCAGCAGTCCCGAACTAGCGAGGAATGAGCAGTTCTTC. Protein sequence: CASSPELARNEQFF. The full variable domain, in which reference TRBV5-1 and TRBJ2-1 provide the parts outside the CDR3, is KAGVTQTPRYLIKTRGQQVTLSCSPISGHRSVSWYQQTPGQGLQFLFEYFSETQRNKGNFPGRFSGRQFSNSRSEMNVSTLELGDSALYLCASSPELARNEQFFGPGTRLTVL.

The chain employs TRBV18 and TRBJ2-7; 9 bases fit TRBD2. Trimming cost V 0 bases and J 4 bases; bases outside gene matches: 7. CDR3 length: 16 amino acids. CDR1 and CDR2 from the germline V gene are KGHSH and LQKENI. This CDR3 is CASSPPGSGRKYEQYF. The CDR3 region has the DNA TGTGCCAGCTCACCACCGGGAAGCGGGAGGAAATACGAGCAGTACTTC.

The J gene is TRBJ1-2, the V gene TRBV6-5, with a weak D call TRBD1 (6 bases). Germline CDR1 reads MNHEY; CDR2 reads SVGAGI. V lost 9 bases and J lost 2, with 16 bases in between. The CDR3 loop spans 14 amino acids. CDR3 in DNA: TGTGCCAGTCGCTGGGGGGGCACGAACTATGGCTACACCTTC. Protein product: CASRWGGTNYGYTF.

The J gene is TRBJ1-5, the V gene TRBV5-5; D not resolved. CDR1 and CDR2 (germline): SGHKS, YYEKEE (reference sequence). The CDR3 loop spans 11 amino acids. The V end lost 3 bases, the J end lost 4 bases, and 2 bases lay between the germline ends. For the CDR3, the DNA is TGTGCCAGCAGCTCTAATCAGCCCCAGCATTTT. Translating it yields CASSSNQPQHF.

The CDR3 protein is CASSLVAGATPSYEQYF. The CDR3 DNA reads TGTGCCAGCAGCTTAGTGGCGGGAGCTACCCCCTCCTACGAGCAGTACTTC. The genes are TRBV7-2 and TRBJ2-7; 7 bases agree with TRBD2. CDR3 length equals 17 residues. Germline CDR1 SGHTA, CDR2 FQGNSA. J was trimmed by 0 bases and V by 1 base; bases with no gene match: 9. Using reference TRBV7-2 and TRBJ2-7 for the parts outside the CDR3, the full variable domain is GAGVSQSPSNKVTEKGKDVELRCDPISGHTALYWYRQSLGQGLEFLIYFQGNSAPDKSGLPSDRFSAERTGGSVSTLTIQRTQQEDSAVYLCASSLVAGATPSYEQYFGPGTRLTVT.

The chain carries TRBV10-1 and TRBJ2-2; 7 bases match TRBD2. This CDR3 region has 15 residues. In germline, CDR1 is WNHNN, CDR2 SYGVQD (reference sequence). V was pared by 5 bases and J by 0 bases, with 3 bases of the junction left unmatched. This chain's CDR3 is CASSLGGSNTGELFF. For the CDR3, the DNA is TGCGCCAGCAGTTTGGGGGGGTCGAACACCGGGGAGCTGTTTTTT.

The chain recombines TRBV28 with TRBJ1-5; 7 bases line up with TRBD1. The CDR3 is made up of 15 amino acids. The germline V gene has CDR1 MDHEN and CDR2 SYDVKM. Germline trimming cut 5 bases from V and 0 bases from J; bases unmatched to any gene: 4. The CDR3 DNA reads as TGTGCCAGCAGTCAACAGGGGATTAGCAATCAGCCCCAGCATTTT. This sequence encodes CASSQQGISNQPQHF.

The J gene is TRBJ1-2, the V gene TRBV5-6; 7 bases are a match to TRBD1. The J segment lost 3 bases and the V segment lost 2 bases, leaving 7 bases of the junction unmatched. CDR1 and CDR2 from the germline V gene are SGHDT and YYEEEE. The CDR3 is 15 amino acids. The CDR3 DNA reads TGTGCCAGCAGCTTCCGGGACAGCGTTCACTATGGCTACACCTTC. It specifies CASSFRDSVHYGYTF. The full variable domain, with the rest looked up from reference TRBV5-6 and TRBJ1-2, is DAGVTQSPTHLIKTRGQQVTLRCSPKSGHDTVSWYQQALGQGPQFIFQYYEEEERQRGNFPDRFSGHQFPNYSSELNVNALLLGDSALYLCASSFRDSVHYGYTFGSGTRLTVV.